This T cell receptor (beta chain) was sequenced for a study of OX40 agonist ivuxolimab in advanced cancers. In the study overall: Patients were dosed intravenously with ivuxolimab at 0.01 to 10 mg/kg every 2 weeks. Dose-escalation patients suffered from hepatocellular carcinoma, melanoma, renal cell or head and neck cancer.

CDR3 length: 17 amino acids. The germline V gene has CDR1 LNHDA and CDR2 SQIVND (reference sequence). V was clipped by 6 bases and J by 4 bases, with 24 bases between them. Some clones are missing from TCRdb's copy, which holds only in-frame ones; the method was immunoSEQ multiplex PCR. Of tens of thousands of clones in the sample, around 86% were seen once. Sequenced here: CD4+ or CD8+ T cells sorted from blood, sampled in a trial of the OX40 agonist ivuxolimab. This receptor was identified in an adult with an advanced solid tumor such as melanoma, head and neck, liver or kidney cancer. This sequence joins TRBV19 and TRBJ1-2, with D possibly TRBD1 on 6 matching bases. CDR3 protein: CASRSGAVLSRGYGYTF. As DNA, the CDR3 is TGTGCCAGTAGATCAGGGGCCGTCCTCTCCCGGGGCTATGGCTACACCTTC.